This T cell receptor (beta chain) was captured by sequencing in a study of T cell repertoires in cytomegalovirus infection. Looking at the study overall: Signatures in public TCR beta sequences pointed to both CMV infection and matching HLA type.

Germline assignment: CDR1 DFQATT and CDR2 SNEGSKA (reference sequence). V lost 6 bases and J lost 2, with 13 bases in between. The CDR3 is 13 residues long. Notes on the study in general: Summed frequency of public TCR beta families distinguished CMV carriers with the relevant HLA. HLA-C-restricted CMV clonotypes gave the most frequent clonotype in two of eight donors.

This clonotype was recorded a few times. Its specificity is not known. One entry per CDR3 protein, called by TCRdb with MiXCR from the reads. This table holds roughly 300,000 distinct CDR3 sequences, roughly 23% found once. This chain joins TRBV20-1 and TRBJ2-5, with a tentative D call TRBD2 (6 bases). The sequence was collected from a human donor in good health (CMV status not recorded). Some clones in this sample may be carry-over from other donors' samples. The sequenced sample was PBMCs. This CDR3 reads CSALLAGQETQYF. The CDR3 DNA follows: TGCAGTGCCCTTTTGGCGGGGCAAGAGACCCAGTACTTC.